This T cell receptor beta chain came from a study of Ad26.COV2.S vaccination and SARS-CoV-2 variants. Overall study results and limits: The breadth of spike-specific CD8+ and CD4+ T cell responses after vaccination was reportedly substantial.

Treatment defined: some 20 received Ad26.COV2.S at low or high dose, single or two shots; about 5 received placebo; per-sample allocation not given. At day 63 after the first vaccine or placebo injection, samples were drawn. Recruitment in Boston yielded a donor of adult age, 18-55 years. On this clone: The target antigen is unknown.

This table comes from immunoSEQ multiplex PCR, and its TCRdb copy is limited to in-frame clones, with some not included. The sample lists 360,000 or so clones, around 87% seen once, with approximately 3.6% in the top ten. The source was peripheral blood, collected in a trial of Ad26.COV2.S vaccine versus placebo. This clonotype originated in a person between 18 and 65 years old who received the Ad26.COV2.S COVID-19 vaccine or a placebo.

The DNA of the CDR3 is TGCAGTGCTAGTACCGGGACAGGGGCCACCTCTAACTATGGCTACACCTTC. Translation gives CSASTGTGATSNYGYTF. The rearrangement joins TRBV20-1 to TRBJ1-2; 10 bases are shared with TRBD1. Trimming at V came to 3 bases and at J to 0 bases, leaving 10 bases not matched to a gene. Germline values: CDR1 DFQATT, CDR2 SNEGSKA (reference sequence). The CDR3 extends over 17 amino acids.